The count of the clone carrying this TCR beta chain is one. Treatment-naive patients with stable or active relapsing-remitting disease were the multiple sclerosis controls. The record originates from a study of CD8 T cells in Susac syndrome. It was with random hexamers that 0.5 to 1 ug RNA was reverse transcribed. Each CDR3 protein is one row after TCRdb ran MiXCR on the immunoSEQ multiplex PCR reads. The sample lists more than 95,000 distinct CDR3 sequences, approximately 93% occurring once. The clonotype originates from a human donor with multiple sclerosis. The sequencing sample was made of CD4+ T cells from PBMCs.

This CDR3 is CSARGWDINTEAFF. The CDR3 nucleotides are TGCAGTGCTAGAGGGTGGGACATTAACACTGAAGCTTTCTTT. The chain employs TRBV20-1 and TRBJ1-1, with a weak D call TRBD1 (6 bases). The V and J ends lost 1 base and 2 bases respectively, with 11 bases between them. The CDR3 consists of 14 residues. Looked up from germline, CDR1 is DFQATT and CDR2 is SNEGSKA (reference sequence).